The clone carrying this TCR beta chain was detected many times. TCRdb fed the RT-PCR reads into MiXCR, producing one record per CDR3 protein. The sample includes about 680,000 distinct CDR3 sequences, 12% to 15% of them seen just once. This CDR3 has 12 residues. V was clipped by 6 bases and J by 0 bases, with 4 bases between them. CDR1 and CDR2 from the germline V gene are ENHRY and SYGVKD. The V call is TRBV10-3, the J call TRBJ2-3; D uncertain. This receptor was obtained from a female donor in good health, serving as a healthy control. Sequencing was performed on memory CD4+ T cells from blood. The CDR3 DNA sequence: TGTGCCATCAGGGACAGCACAGATACGCAGTATTTT. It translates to CAIRDSTDTQYF.